This TCR beta chain stems from a study of blood T cell repertoires in COVID-19. Germline V gives CDR1 SGHRS, CDR2 YFSETQ. After removal of 3 bases from V and 6 bases from J, the junction contained 4 bases not matched to a gene. The CDR3 spans 14 residues. Sequencing used immunoSEQ multiplex PCR; TCRdb keeps in-frame clones, though not all of them. The table has roughly 150,000 clones, more than 75% seen once; the top ten hold just over 2.5%. Sequenced input: peripheral blood. The V and J genes are TRBV5-1 and TRBJ2-7; 12 nucleotides line up with TRBD2. The sequence derives from a woman at least 80 years old with COVID-19, enrolled during active disease. CDR3 DNA sequence: TGCGCCAGCAGCTACACTAGCGGGAGGCTCGAGCAGTACTTC. Protein product: CASSYTSGRLEQYF.